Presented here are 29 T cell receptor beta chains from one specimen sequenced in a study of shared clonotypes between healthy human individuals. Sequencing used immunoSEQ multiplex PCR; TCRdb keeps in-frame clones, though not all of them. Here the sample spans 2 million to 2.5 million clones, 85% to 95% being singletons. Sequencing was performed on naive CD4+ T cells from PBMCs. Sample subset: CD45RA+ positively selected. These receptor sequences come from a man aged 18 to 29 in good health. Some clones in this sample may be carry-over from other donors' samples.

This chain's CDR3 is CASSSGTAGRQETQYF. CDR3 DNA: TGCGCCAGCAGCTCCGGGACAGCGGGTCGGCAAGAGACCCAGTACTTC. This chain uses TRBV5-1 with TRBJ2-5; D may be TRBD1 (7 bases). This CDR3 is 16 amino acids long. Germline CDR1 SGHRS, CDR2 YFSETQ. Trimming took 3 bases from V and 2 from J, leaving 17 bases between them.

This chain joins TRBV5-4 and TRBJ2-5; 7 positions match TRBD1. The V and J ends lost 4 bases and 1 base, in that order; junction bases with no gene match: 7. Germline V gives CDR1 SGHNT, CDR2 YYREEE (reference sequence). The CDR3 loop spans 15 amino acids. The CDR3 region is CASSQEQGSQETQYF. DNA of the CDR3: TGTGCCAGCAGCCAAGAACAGGGGAGCCAAGAGACCCAGTACTTC.

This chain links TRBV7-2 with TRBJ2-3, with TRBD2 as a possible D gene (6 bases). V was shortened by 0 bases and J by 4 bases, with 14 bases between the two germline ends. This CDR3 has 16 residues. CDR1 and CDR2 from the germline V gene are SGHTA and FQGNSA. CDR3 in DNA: TGTGCCAGCAGCTTAGCTGGCGGGATCGGGGCAGATACGCAGTATTTT. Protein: CASSLAGGIGADTQYF.

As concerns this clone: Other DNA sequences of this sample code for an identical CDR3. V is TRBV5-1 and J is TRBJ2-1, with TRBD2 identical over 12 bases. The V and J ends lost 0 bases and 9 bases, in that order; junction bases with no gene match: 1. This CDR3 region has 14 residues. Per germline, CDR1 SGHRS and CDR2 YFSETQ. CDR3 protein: CASSLGLAGVEQFF. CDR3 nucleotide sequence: TGCGCCAGCAGCTTGGGACTAGCGGGAGTTGAGCAGTTCTTC. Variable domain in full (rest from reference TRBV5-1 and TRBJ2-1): KAGVTQTPRYLIKTRGQQVTLSCSPISGHRSVSWYQQTPGQGLQFLFEYFSETQRNKGNFPGRFSGRQFSNSRSEMNVSTLELGDSALYLCASSLGLAGVEQFFGPGTRLTVL.

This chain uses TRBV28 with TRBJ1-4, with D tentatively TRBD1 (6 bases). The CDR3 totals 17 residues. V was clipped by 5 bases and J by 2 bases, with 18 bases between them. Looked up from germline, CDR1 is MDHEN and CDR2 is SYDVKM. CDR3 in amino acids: CASSPWDRGPTNEKLFF. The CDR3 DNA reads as TGTGCCAGCAGTCCCTGGGATCGGGGGCCCACTAATGAAAAACTGTTTTTT.

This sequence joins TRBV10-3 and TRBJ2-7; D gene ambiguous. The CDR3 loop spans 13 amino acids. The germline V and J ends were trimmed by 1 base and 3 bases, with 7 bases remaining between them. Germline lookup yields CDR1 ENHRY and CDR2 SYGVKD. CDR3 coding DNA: TGTGCCATCAGTGAGTGGGGTAACTACGAGCAGTACTTC. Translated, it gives CAISEWGNYEQYF.

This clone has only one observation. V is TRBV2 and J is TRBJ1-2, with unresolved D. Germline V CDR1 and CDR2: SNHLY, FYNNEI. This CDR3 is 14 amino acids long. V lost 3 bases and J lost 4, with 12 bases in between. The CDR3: CASSEGRQFYGYTF. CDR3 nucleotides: TGTGCCAGCAGTGAGGGGAGGCAGTTCTATGGCTACACCTTC. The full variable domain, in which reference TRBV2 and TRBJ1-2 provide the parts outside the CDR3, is EPEVTQTPSHQVTQMGQEVILRCVPISNHLYFYWYRQILGQKVEFLVSFYNNEISEKSEIFDDQFSVERPDGSNFTLKIRSTKLEDSAMYFCASSEGRQFYGYTFGSGTRLTVV.

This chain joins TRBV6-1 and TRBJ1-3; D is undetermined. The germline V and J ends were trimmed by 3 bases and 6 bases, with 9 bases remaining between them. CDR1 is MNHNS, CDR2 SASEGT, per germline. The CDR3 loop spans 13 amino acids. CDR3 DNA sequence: TGTGCCAGCAGTGATTGGTGGACAAACACCATATATTTT. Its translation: CASSDWWTNTIYF.

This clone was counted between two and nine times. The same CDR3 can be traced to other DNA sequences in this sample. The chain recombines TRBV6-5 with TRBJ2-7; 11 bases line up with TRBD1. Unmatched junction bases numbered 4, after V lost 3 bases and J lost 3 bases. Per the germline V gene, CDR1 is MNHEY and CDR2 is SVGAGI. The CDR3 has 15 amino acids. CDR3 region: CASSYSGTGGYEQYF. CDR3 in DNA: TGTGCCAGCAGTTATTCCGGGACAGGGGGCTACGAGCAGTACTTC.

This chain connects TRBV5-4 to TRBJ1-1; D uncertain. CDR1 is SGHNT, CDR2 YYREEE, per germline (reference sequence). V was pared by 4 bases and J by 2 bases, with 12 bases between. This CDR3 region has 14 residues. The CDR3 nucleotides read TGTGCCAGCAGCAATGGTCCTCTTAACACTGAAGCTTTCTTT. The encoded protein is CASSNGPLNTEAFF.

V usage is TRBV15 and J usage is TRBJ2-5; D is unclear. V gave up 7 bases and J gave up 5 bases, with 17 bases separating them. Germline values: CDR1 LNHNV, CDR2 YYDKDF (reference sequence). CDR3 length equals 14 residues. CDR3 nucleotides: TGTGCCACCACGGCCGGAGTTGGCGCGGAGACCCAGTACTTC. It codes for CATTAGVGAETQYF.

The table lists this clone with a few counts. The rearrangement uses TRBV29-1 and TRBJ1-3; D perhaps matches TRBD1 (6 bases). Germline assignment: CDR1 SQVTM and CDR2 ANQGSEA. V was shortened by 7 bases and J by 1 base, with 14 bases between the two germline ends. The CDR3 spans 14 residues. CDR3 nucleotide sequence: TGCAGCGCGTCTCAGGGGCCATCTGGAAACACCATATATTTT. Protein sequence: CSASQGPSGNTIYF. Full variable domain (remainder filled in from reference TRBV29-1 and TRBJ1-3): SAVISQKPSRDICQRGTSLTIQCQVDSQVTMMFWYRQQPGQSLTLIATANQGSEATYESGFVIDKFPISRPNLTFSTLTVSNMSPEDSSIYLCSASQGPSGNTIYFGEGSWLTVV.

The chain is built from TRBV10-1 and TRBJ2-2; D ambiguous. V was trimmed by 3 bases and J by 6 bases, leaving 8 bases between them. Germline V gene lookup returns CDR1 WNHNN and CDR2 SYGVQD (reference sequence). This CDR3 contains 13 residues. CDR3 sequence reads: CASSDFSAGELFF. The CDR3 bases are TGCGCCAGCAGTGATTTCTCAGCCGGGGAGCTGTTTTTT.

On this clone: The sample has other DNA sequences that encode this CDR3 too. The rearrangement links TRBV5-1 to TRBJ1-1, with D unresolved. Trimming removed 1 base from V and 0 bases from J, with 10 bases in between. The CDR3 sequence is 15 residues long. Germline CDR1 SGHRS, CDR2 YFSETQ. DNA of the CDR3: TGCGCCAGCAGCTTGAATGCAGGAATGAACACTGAAGCTTTCTTT. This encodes CASSLNAGMNTEAFF.

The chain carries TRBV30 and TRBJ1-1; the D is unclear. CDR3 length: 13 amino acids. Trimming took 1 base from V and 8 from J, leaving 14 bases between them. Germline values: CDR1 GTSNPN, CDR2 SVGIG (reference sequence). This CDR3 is CAWSEGLLAEAFF. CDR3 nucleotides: TGTGCCTGGAGTGAGGGTTTGTTGGCCGAAGCTTTCTTT. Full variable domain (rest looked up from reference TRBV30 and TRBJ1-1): SQTIHQWPATLVQPVGSPLSLECTVEGTSNPNLYWYRQAAGRGLQLLFYSVGIGQISSEVPQNLSASRPQDRQFILSSKKLLLSDSGFYLCAWSEGLLAEAFFGQGTRLTVV.

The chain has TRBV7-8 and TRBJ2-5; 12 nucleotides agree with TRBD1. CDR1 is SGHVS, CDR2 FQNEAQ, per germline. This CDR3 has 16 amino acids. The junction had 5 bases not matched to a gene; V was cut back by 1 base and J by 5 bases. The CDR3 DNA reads TGTGCCAGCAGCTTAGGAGGGACAGGGGGCTTTGAGACCCAGTACTTC. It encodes CASSLGGTGGFETQYF.

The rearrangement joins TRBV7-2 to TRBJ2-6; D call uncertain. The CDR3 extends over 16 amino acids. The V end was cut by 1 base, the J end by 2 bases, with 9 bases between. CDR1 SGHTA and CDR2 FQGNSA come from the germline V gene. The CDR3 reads CASSLGPRTGANVLTF. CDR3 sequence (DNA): TGTGCCAGCAGCTTAGGTCCCCGGACTGGGGCCAACGTCCTGACTTTC.

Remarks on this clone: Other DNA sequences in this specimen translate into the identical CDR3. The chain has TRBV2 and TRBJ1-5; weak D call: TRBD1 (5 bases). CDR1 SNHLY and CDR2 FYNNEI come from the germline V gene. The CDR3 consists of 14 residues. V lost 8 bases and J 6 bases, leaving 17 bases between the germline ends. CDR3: CASRTGRGFQPQHF. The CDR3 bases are TGTGCCAGCCGTACAGGAAGGGGTTTTCAGCCCCAGCATTTT.

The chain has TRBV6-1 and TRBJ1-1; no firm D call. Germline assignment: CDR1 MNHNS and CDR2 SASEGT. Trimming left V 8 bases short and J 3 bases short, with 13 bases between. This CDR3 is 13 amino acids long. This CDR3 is CASRLIYDTEAFF. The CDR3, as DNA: TGTGCCAGCCGGTTAATTTATGACACTGAAGCTTTCTTT.

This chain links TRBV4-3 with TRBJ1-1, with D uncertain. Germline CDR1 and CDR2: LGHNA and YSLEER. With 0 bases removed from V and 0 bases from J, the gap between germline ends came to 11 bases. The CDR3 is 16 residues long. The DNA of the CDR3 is TGCGCCAGCAGCCAAGACCCCGGACCTATGAACACTGAAGCTTTCTTT. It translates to CASSQDPGPMNTEAFF.

CDR3 sequence: CASSQAPTLAGYASTDTQYF. The CDR3 coding sequence is TGCGCCAGCAGCCAAGCCCCCACACTAGCGGGATATGCTAGCACAGATACGCAGTATTTT. The chain combines TRBV4-1 with TRBJ2-3; TRBD2 matches at 10 bases. Germline-derived CDR1 and CDR2 are MGHRA and YSYEKL. The CDR3 is 20 residues long. After removal of 1 base from V and 0 bases from J, the junction contained 13 bases not matched to a gene.

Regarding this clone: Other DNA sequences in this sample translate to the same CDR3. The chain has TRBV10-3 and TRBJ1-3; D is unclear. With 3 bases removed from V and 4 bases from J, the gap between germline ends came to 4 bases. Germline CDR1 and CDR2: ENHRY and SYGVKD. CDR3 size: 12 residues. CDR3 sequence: CAISDSGNTIYF. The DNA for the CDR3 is TGTGCCATCAGTGACAGCGGAAACACCATATATTTT.

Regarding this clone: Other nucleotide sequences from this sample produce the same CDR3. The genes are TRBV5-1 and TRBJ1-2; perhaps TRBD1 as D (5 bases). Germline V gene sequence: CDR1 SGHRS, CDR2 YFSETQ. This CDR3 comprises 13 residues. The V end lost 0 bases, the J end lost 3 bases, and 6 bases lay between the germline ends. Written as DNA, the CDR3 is TGCGCCAGCAGCTTGGGACAGCACTATGGCTACACCTTC. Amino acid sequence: CASSLGQHYGYTF.

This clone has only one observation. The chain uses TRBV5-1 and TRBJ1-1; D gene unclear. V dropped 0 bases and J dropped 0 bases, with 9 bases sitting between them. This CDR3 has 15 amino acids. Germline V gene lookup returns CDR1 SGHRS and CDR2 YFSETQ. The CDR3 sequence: CASSLGLTMNTEAFF. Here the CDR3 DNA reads TGCGCCAGCAGCTTGGGACTCACAATGAACACTGAAGCTTTCTTT.

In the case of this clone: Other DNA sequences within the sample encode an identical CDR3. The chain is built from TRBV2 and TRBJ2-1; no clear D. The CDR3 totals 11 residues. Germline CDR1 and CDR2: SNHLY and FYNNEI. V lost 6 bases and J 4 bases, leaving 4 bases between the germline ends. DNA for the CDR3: TGTGCCAGCAGCCCTTACAATGAGCAGTTCTTC. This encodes CASSPYNEQFF.

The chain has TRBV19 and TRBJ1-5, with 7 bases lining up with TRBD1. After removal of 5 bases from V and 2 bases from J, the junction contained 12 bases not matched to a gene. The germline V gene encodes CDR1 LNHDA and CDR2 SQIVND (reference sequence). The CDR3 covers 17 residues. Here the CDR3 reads CASSPMNRQGGNQPQHF. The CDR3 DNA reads TGTGCCAGTAGTCCCATGAACCGACAGGGCGGCAATCAGCCCCAGCATTTT.

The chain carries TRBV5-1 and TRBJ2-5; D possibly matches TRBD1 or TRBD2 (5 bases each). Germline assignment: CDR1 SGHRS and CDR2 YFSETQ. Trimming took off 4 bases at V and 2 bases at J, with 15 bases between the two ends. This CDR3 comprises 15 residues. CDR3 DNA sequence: TGCGCCAGCAGCCGGGACCGGGGACCACAAGAGACCCAGTACTTC. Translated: CASSRDRGPQETQYF.

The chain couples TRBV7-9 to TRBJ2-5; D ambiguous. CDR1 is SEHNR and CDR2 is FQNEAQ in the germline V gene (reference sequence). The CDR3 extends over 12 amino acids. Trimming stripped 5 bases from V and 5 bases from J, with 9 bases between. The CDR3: CASSLSMETQYF. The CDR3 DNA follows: TGTGCCAGCAGCCTCAGTATGGAGACCCAGTACTTC.

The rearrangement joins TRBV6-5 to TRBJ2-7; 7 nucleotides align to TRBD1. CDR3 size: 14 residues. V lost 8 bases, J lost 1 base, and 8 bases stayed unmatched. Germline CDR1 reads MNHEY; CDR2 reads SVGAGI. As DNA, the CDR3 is TGTGCCAGCGCTTGGGGGACAGCATCCTACGAGCAGTACTTC. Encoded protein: CASAWGTASYEQYF.